A single sample is the source of the 14 T cell receptor beta chains below, sequenced in a study of CD8+CD57+ T cells in acquired aplastic anemia. Only patients with CD8+CD57+ cell expansion on flow cytometry were chosen for sequencing. For CDR3 and TCR beta VDJ profiling, genomic DNA was the template used. TCRdb reanalysed the reads using MiXCR and keeps one entry per CDR3 protein. Among approximately 180,000 distinct CDR3 sequences listed, less than 65% were seen once. The source material was sorted CD4+, CD8+, or CD8+CD57+ T cells (not recorded which) from PBMCs. The receptors here all came from a human donor with aplastic anemia.

V usage is TRBV20-1 and J usage is TRBJ2-7; D is tentatively TRBD1 or TRBD2 (6 bases each). Germline-derived CDR1 and CDR2 are DFQATT and SNEGSKA (reference sequence). V was cut by 6 bases and J by 2 bases, with 17 bases left in between. The CDR3 is 14 residues long. CDR3 sequence: CSARGGTQTYEQYF. CDR3 bases: TGCAGTGCCCGTGGGGGGACACAAACCTACGAGCAGTACTTC.

J is TRBJ2-1 and V is TRBV7-2, with 7 bases matching TRBD2. The V segment lost 5 bases and the J segment 12 bases; nucleotides outside the gene matches: 16. The CDR3 is 15 amino acids. CDR1 is SGHTA, CDR2 FQGNSA, per germline. The CDR3 sequence is CASSEDRLALYRQFF. The CDR3 region has the DNA TGTGCCAGCAGCGAGGACCGACTAGCACTATATCGGCAGTTCTTC.

V is TRBV15 and J is TRBJ2-3; tentatively, D is TRBD1 (6 bases). This CDR3 is 13 amino acids long. The V end lost 2 bases, the J end lost 4 bases, and 7 bases lay between the germline ends. Looked up from germline, CDR1 is LNHNV and CDR2 is YYDKDF (reference sequence). The CDR3 is CATSRRTADTQYF. DNA of the CDR3: TGTGCCACCAGCAGAAGGACAGCAGATACGCAGTATTTT.

This clonotype was counted ten times or more. In DNA form, the CDR3 reads TGCGCCAGCAGCCTGGGACAGGGTGAAGCTTTCTTT. Its protein product is CASSLGQGEAFF. The chain has TRBV5-1 and TRBJ1-1; the match to TRBD1 covers 9 bases. Germline lookup yields CDR1 SGHRS and CDR2 YFSETQ. With 4 bases clipped from V and 7 bases from J, the junction kept 2 bases outside the gene matches. This CDR3 is built from 12 residues.

In its sample, this clonotype was seen a few times. The chain recombines TRBV7-4 with TRBJ2-7, with 9 bases lining up with TRBD1. CDR1 and CDR2 (germline): SGHVT, SQSDAQ. J lost 10 bases, V lost 5 bases, and 9 bases had no gene match. The CDR3 runs 13 residues. CDR3 nucleotide sequence: TGTGCCAGCAGCCCACAGGGGGCTCATGAACAGTACTTC. Translation: CASSPQGAHEQYF.

The genes are TRBV7-6 and TRBJ2-7; 9 bases fit TRBD1. V shed 0 bases, J shed 3 bases, and the junction held 3 bases outside the gene matches. CDR3 length: 15 residues. Germline CDR1 is SGHVS and CDR2 is FNYEAQ. The CDR3 nucleotides are TGTGCCAGCAGCTTAGCCGGGACAGGGCTCTACGAGCAGTACTTC. Translated, it gives CASSLAGTGLYEQYF.

Notes on this clonotype: Without the conserved terminal phenylalanine or tryptophan, this CDR3 likely stems from a read error. The chain has TRBV10-2 and TRBJ1-6; TRBD1 agrees at 7 bases. V lost 5 bases to trimming and J lost 10 bases; unmatched junction nucleotides: 8. Germline lookup yields CDR1 WSHSY and CDR2 SAAADI. The CDR3 spans 14 residues. The DNA of the CDR3 is TGCGCCAGCAGTCGCGACAGGGAGGTCTCACCCCTCCACTCT. It codes for CASSRDREVSPLHS.

This clonotype was seen only a few times. The rearrangement joins TRBV5-1 to TRBJ2-7; 9 positions agree with TRBD2. CDR3 length: 13 residues. Germline CDR1 SGHRS, CDR2 YFSETQ. The V and J ends lost 5 bases and 3 bases, in that order; junction bases with no gene match: 3. The CDR3 here is CASRGTSYYEQYF. Written as DNA, the CDR3 is TGCGCCAGCAGAGGGACTAGCTACTACGAGCAGTACTTC.

The chain employs TRBV24-1 and TRBJ2-7, with D possibly matching TRBD2 (5 bases). The V gene lost 10 bases and the J gene lost 3 bases, with 15 bases spanning the gap. The CDR3 is made up of 13 amino acids. From germline, CDR1 is KGHDR and CDR2 SFDVKD. The CDR3 region has the DNA TGTGCCACTGCCCGCGGGTTAGGCTACGAGCAGTACTTC. Amino acid sequence: CATARGLGYEQYF.

The genes are TRBV15 and TRBJ1-4, with D uncertain. The V and J ends lost 4 bases and 0 bases respectively, with 9 bases between them. The germline gives CDR1 LNHNV, CDR2 YYDKDF (reference sequence). The CDR3 extends over 15 amino acids. The CDR3 protein is CATSTRRPTNEKLFF. The CDR3 nucleotides read TGTGCCACCAGCACGAGAAGGCCAACTAATGAAAAACTGTTTTTT.

This sequence joins TRBV19 and TRBJ2-7, with D unresolved. Germline CDR1 reads LNHDA; CDR2 reads SQIVND (reference sequence). Trimming stripped 5 bases from V and 0 bases from J, with 11 bases between. The CDR3 contains 14 residues. The CDR3 DNA is TGTGCCAGTAGTGTGGACGCTCCCTCCTACGAGCAGTACTTC. Protein product: CASSVDAPSYEQYF. Full variable domain (outside the CDR3, taken from reference TRBV19 and TRBJ2-7): DGGITQSPKYLFRKEGQNVTLSCEQNLNHDAMYWYRQDPGQGLRLIYYSQIVNDFQKGDIAEGYSVSREKKESFPLTVTSAQKNPTAFYLCASSVDAPSYEQYFGPGTRLTVT.

The genes are TRBV20-1 and TRBJ2-7, with 7 bases fitting TRBD2. The junction had 11 bases not matched to a gene; V was cut back by 0 bases and J by 0 bases. Germline V CDR1 and CDR2: DFQATT, SNEGSKA (reference sequence). The CDR3 length is 17 residues. The CDR3 loop is CSAREPAGGRASYEQYF. The CDR3 coding sequence is TGCAGTGCTAGAGAGCCCGCTGGAGGGAGGGCCTCCTACGAGCAGTACTTC.

V and J are TRBV12-3 or TRBV12-4 and TRBJ2-3; TRBD1 matches at 9 bases. Trimming took 7 bases from V and 1 from J; bases not matched to a gene: 3. The CDR3 is 14 residues long. CDR3 amino acids: CASIQGAGTDTQYF. The CDR3 DNA follows: TGTGCCAGCATACAGGGGGCGGGCACAGATACGCAGTATTTT.

The rearrangement uses TRBV7-8 and TRBJ2-1; D not resolved. The CDR3 has 13 residues. V lost 1 base and J 8 bases, leaving 9 bases between the germline ends. CDR1 and CDR2 (germline): SGHVS, FQNEAQ. The CDR3 protein is CASSLGAADEQFF. Written as DNA, the CDR3 is TGTGCCAGCAGCTTAGGGGCAGCAGATGAGCAGTTCTTC.